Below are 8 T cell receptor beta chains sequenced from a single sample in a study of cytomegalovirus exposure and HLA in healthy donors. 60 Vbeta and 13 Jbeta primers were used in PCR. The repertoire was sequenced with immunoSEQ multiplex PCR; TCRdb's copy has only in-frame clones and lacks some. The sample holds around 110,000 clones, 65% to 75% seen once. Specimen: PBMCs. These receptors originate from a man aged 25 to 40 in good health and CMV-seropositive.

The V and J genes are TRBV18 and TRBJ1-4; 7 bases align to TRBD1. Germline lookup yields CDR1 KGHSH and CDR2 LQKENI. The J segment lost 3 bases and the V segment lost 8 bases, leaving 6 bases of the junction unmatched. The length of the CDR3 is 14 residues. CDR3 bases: TGTGCCAGCCAGACAGGGCTACCTAATGAAAAACTGTTTTTT. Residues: CASQTGLPNEKLFF.

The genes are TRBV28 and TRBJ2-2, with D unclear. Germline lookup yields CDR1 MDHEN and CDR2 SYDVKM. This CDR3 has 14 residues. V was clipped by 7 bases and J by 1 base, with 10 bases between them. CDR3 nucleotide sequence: TGTGCCAGCAACGGATACAGGAACACCGGGGAGCTGTTTTTT. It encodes CASNGYRNTGELFF.

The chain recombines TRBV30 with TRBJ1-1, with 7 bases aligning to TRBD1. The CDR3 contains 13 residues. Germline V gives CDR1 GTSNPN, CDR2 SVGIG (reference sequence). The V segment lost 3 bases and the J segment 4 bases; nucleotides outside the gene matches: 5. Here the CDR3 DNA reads TGTGCCTGGAGCAGACAGGGCAGCACTGAAGCTTTCTTT. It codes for CAWSRQGSTEAFF.

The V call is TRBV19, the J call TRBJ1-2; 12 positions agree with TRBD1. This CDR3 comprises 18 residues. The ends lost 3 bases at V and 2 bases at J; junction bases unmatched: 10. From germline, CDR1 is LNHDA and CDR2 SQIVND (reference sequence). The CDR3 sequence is CASSISGTGGVENYGYTF. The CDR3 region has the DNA TGTGCCAGTAGTATCTCCGGGACAGGGGGCGTAGAAAACTATGGCTACACCTTC.

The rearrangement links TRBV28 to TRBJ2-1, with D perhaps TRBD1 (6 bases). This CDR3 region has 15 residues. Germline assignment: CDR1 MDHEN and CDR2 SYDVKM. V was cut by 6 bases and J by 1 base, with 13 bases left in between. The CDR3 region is CASSGTGMSYNEQFF. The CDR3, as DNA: TGTGCCAGCAGCGGTACAGGGATGTCCTACAATGAGCAGTTCTTC.

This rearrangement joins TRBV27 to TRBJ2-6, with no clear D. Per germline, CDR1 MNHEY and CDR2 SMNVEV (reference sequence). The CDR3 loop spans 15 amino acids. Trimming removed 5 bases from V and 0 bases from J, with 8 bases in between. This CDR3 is CASSITSSGANVLTF. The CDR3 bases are TGTGCCAGCAGTATTACCAGCTCTGGGGCCAACGTCCTGACTTTC.

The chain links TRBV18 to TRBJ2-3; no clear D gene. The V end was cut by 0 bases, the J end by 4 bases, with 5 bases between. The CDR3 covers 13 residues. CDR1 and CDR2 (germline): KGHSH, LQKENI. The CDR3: CASSPPSADTQYF. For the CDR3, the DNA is TGTGCCAGCTCACCACCTTCAGCAGATACGCAGTATTTT. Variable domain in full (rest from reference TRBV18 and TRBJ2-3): NAGVMQNPRHLVRRRGQEARLRCSPMKGHSHVYWYRQLPEEGLKFMVYLQKENIIDESGMPKERFSAEFPKEGPSILRIQQVVRGDSAAYFCASSPPSADTQYFGPGTRLTVL.

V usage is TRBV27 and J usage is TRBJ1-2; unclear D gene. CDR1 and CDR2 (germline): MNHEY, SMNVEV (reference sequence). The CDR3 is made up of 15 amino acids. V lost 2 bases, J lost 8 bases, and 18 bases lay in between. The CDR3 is CASSLTPTYLGGYTF. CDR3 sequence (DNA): TGTGCCAGCAGTTTAACGCCGACTTACCTCGGGGGCTACACCTTC.